The 12 T cell receptor beta chains given below trace back to one sample, sequenced in a study of technical replicates of blood from a few donors (dated by TCRdb to the late 2010s). The library was produced with the immunoSEQ multiplex PCR assay. The clones in this table, taken by TCRdb from immuneACCESS, are in-frame only. Not every clone is retained; where verified, under half of the shortfall comes from an unresolved V gene, and the cause of the rest is unknown. In all, the sample holds about 80,000 clones, and less than 98% of those were seen once. Over 0.15% of the sample is held by the ten biggest clonotypes. The sample was T cells isolated from PBMCs. These receptors were taken from a human donor in good health.

CDR3 DNA: TGTGCCTGGAAAAGAGCGGGGGGGCTTACCTACAATGAGCAGTTCTTC. Translation: CAWKRAGGLTYNEQFF. V usage is TRBV30 and J usage is TRBJ2-1, with 10 bases aligning to TRBD2. Germline assignment: CDR1 GTSNPN and CDR2 SVGIG (reference sequence). The CDR3 sequence is 16 residues long. Trimming removed 4 bases from V and 2 bases from J; junction bases left unmatched: 8.

DNA of the CDR3: TGTGCCAGTGCCCTGACACGCACTAACTATGGCTACACCTTC. Translating gives CASALTRTNYGYTF. V and J are TRBV27 and TRBJ1-2; D unresolved. This CDR3 comprises 14 residues. Looked up from germline, CDR1 is MNHEY and CDR2 is SMNVEV (reference sequence). The germline V and J ends were trimmed by 9 bases and 0 bases, with 14 bases remaining between them.

CDR3 DNA sequence: TGTGCCAGCAGCTTGTTGAGGCTTAGCGGGGTGTTCTACGAGCAGTACTTC. It encodes CASSLLRLSGVFYEQYF. This rearrangement joins TRBV5-6 to TRBJ2-7; 8 bases map to TRBD2. J gave up 3 bases and V 1 base, and 12 bases lay outside the gene matches. CDR3 size: 17 residues. Germline V gene sequence: CDR1 SGHDT, CDR2 YYEEEE. Full variable domain (missing parts from reference TRBV5-6 and TRBJ2-7): DAGVTQSPTHLIKTRGQQVTLRCSPKSGHDTVSWYQQALGQGPQFIFQYYEEEERQRGNFPDRFSGHQFPNYSSELNVNALLLGDSALYLCASSLLRLSGVFYEQYFGPGTRLTVT.

The genes are TRBV5-1 and TRBJ1-1; D possibly corresponds to TRBD1 (5 bases). The germline V gene has CDR1 SGHRS and CDR2 YFSETQ. The length of the CDR3 is 14 residues. V lost 0 bases to trimming and J lost 5 bases, with 11 bases between them. The CDR3 DNA follows: TGCGCCAGCAGCTTGGAAGGGGCAGAGACTGAAGCTTTCTTT. This codes for CASSLEGAETEAFF.

The chain has TRBV27 and TRBJ1-6; D is uncertain. The ends were cut back, 1 base at V and 8 bases at J, with 15 bases in the middle. Germline V gene lookup returns CDR1 MNHEY and CDR2 SMNVEV (reference sequence). This CDR3 is 16 amino acids long. The CDR3, as DNA: TGTGCCAGCAGTTTATTCGTTGGGTCAGGTCATTCACCCCTCCACTTT. It codes for CASSLFVGSGHSPLHF.

The chain joins TRBV7-9 to TRBJ1-5; 9 bases line up with TRBD1. This CDR3 comprises 18 residues. CDR1 is SEHNR, CDR2 FQNEAQ, per germline (reference sequence). V lost 8 bases to trimming and J lost 5 bases; unmatched junction nucleotides: 19. The CDR3 DNA reads TGTGCCAGCCTCTACTTAGGGGGACAGGGTAAGCGATATCAGCCCCAGCATTTT. Translating it yields CASLYLGGQGKRYQPQHF. Supplemented by reference TRBV7-9 and TRBJ1-5, the full variable domain reads DTGVSQNPRHKITKRGQNVTFRCDPISEHNRLYWYRQTLGQGPEFLTYFQNEAQLEKSRLLSDRFSAERPKGSFSTLEIQRTEQGDSAMYLCASLYLGGQGKRYQPQHFGDGTRLSIL.

J is TRBJ2-3 and V is TRBV19, with 10 bases identical to TRBD2. The CDR3 totals 17 residues. Germline CDR1 and CDR2: LNHDA and SQIVND (reference sequence). Germline trimming cut 3 bases from V and 2 bases from J; bases unmatched to any gene: 8. The DNA of the CDR3 is TGTGCCAGTAGTATCCGGGGTAGCGGGGGGTTCACAGATACGCAGTATTTT. This encodes CASSIRGSGGFTDTQYF.

The CDR3 region is CASSQRGQTYEQYF. CDR3 sequence (DNA): TGTGCCAGCAGCCAAAGGGGTCAAACCTACGAGCAGTACTTC. The chain joins TRBV14 to TRBJ2-7; the D gene is possibly TRBD1 (5 bases). Trimming took off 2 bases at V and 2 bases at J, with 10 bases between the two ends. CDR1 is SGHDN and CDR2 is FVKESK in the germline V gene. This CDR3 is built from 14 residues.

The V call is TRBV28, the J call TRBJ1-1; maybe TRBD1 (6 bases). This CDR3 is 15 amino acids long. CDR1 is MDHEN and CDR2 is SYDVKM in the germline V gene. Deletions cut 6 bases from V and 5 bases from J, with 19 bases between. CDR3 sequence reads: CASRTAAGVGTEAFF. CDR3 coding DNA: TGTGCCAGCAGAACAGCGGCAGGGGTGGGGACTGAAGCTTTCTTT. The complete variable domain, with remaining parts taken from reference TRBV28 and TRBJ1-1, reads DVKVTQSSRYLVKRTGEKVFLECVQDMDHENMFWYRQDPGLGLRLIYFSYDVKMKEKGDIPEGYSVSREKKERFSLILESASTNQTSMYLCASRTAAGVGTEAFFGQGTRLTVV.

The chain is built from TRBV29-1 and TRBJ1-2, with 10 positions matching TRBD1. V shed 0 bases and J 5 bases; nucleotides not matched to a gene: 3. The CDR3 is made up of 14 amino acids. The germline gives CDR1 SQVTM, CDR2 ANQGSEA. For the CDR3, the DNA is TGCAGCGTTGAAGACCCGGGACAGGGGTATGGCTACACCTTC. Its translation: CSVEDPGQGYGYTF.

This clone was observed a single time. This chain joins TRBV5-1 and TRBJ2-1; D perhaps matches TRBD1 (6 bases). The V gene lost 1 base and the J gene lost 4 bases, with 12 bases spanning the gap. This CDR3 is built from 15 residues. Germline V lookup: CDR1 SGHRS, CDR2 YFSETQ. The DNA of the CDR3 is TGCGCCAGCAGCTTGCAACAGGGCGATTACAATGAGCAGTTCTTC. Translating gives CASSLQQGDYNEQFF.

The chain has TRBV6-1 and TRBJ1-4, with 9 positions matching TRBD1. The CDR3 covers 15 residues. V gave up 0 bases and J gave up 7 bases; unmatched junction bases: 3. CDR1 is MNHNS and CDR2 is SASEGT in the germline V gene. CDR3 loop: CASSEATGQGEKLFF. The CDR3 nucleotides are TGTGCCAGCAGTGAAGCGACGGGACAGGGTGAAAAACTGTTTTTT.